This T cell receptor beta chain is drawn from a study of control samples from healthy donors and cancer patients. V was clipped by 2 bases and J by 3 bases, with 10 bases between them. This CDR3 is 15 amino acids long. Germline V gene sequence: CDR1 MNHNS, CDR2 SASEGT. Generated by immunoSEQ multiplex PCR, the TCRdb table keeps only in-frame clones and is missing some. This sample has some 79,000 clones; roughly 90% occur once, and the top ten carry about 7.1%. V is TRBV6-1 and J is TRBJ1-4; a weak D match, TRBD1 (5 bases). Specimen: blood. The receptor comes from a man aged 50 to 60 in good health. CDR3 loop: CASSERGGSNEKLFF. The CDR3 DNA follows: TGTGCCAGCAGTGAACGGGGGGGGTCTAATGAAAAACTGTTTTTT.